This T cell receptor (beta chain) was documented in a study of blood T cell repertoires in COVID-19. Study-level information: Specimens from acute and convalescent COVID-19 originated in the United States, Italy and Spain. PBMCs, B-cell-depleted T cells, or T cells provided the cDNA or gDNA that made up the material.

This clone was found once. J gave up 1 base and V 3 bases, and 2 bases lay outside the gene matches. Germline values: CDR1 DFQATT, CDR2 SNEGSKA (reference sequence). There are 13 residues in the CDR3. Generated by immunoSEQ multiplex PCR, the TCRdb table keeps only in-frame clones and is missing some. The sample holds about 140,000 clones, roughly 84% seen once. This chain uses TRBV20-1 with TRBJ1-1, with TRBD1 matching 7 bases. The sequence was obtained from a man aged 40-49 years with acute COVID-19. The sample taken for sequencing was PBMCs or T cells enriched from blood (not recorded which). The CDR3 loop reads CSASRGQNTEAFF. CDR3 sequence (DNA): TGCAGTGCTAGTAGGGGGCAGAACACTGAAGCTTTCTTT.